Detailed here is one T cell receptor (beta chain). The data derive from a study of cytomegalovirus exposure and HLA in healthy donors. CDR1 is SGHTA, CDR2 FQGTGA, per germline. V dropped 5 bases and J dropped 1; count of bases not matched to a gene: 5. The CDR3 totals 16 residues. 13 Jbeta primers and 60 Vbeta primers were used for the PCR. Authors' processing steps: Unique TCR beta chains numbered around 75 million in a later analysis, with around 10 million shared. Some clones are missing from TCRdb's copy, which holds only in-frame ones; the method was immunoSEQ multiplex PCR. The V and J calls and clone size come from that table; D and trimming were worked out from the DNA. Seen here are some 150,000 clones, around 77% observed once, and the top ten hold 6.7%.

This sequence originates from a woman aged 40 to 49 in good health and CMV-seropositive. The source material was PBMCs. The V gene is TRBV7-3, the J gene TRBJ2-2; 9 positions agree with TRBD1. The CDR3 sequence is CASSKQGALNTGELFF. The CDR3 DNA reads as TGTGCCAGCAGCAAACAGGGGGCGCTGAACACCGGGGAGCTGTTTTTT.